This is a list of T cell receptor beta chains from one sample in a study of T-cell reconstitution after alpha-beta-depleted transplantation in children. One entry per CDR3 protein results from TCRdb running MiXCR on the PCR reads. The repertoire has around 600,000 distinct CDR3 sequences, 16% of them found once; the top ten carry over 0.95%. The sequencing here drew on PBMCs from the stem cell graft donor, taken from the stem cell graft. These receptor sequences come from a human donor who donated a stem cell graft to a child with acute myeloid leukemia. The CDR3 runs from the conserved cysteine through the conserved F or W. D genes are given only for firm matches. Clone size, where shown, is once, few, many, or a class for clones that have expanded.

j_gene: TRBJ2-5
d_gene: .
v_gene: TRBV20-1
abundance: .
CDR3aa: CSASAGIQTQYF
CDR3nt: TGCAGTGCTAGCGCAGGGATACAGACCCAGTACTTC

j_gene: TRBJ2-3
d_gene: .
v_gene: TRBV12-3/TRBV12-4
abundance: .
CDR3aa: CASSPSWDTSTDTQYF
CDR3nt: TGTGCCAGCAGTCCCTCGTGGGACACTAGCACAGATACGCAGTATTTT

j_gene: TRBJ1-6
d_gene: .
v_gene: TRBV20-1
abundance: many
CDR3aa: CSAPPQGSSYYNSPLHF
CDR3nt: TGCAGTGCCCCGCCCCAGGGCTCCTCCTACTATAATTCACCCCTCCACTTT

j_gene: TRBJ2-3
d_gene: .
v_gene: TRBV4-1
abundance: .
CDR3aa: CASSQEGTTDTQYF
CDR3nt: TGCGCCAGCAGCCAAGAAGGCACCACAGATACGCAGTATTTT

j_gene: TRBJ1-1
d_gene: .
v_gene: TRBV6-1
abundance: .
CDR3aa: CASEEDAPEAFF
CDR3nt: TGTGCCAGCGAGGAGGACGCCCCGGAGGCTTTCTTT

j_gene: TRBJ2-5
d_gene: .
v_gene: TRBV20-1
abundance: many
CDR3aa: CSALTPQETQYF
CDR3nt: TGCAGTGCTCTGACTCCGCAAGAGACCCAGTACTTC

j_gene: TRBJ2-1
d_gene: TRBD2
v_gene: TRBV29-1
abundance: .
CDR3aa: CSAPGGGGSYNEQFF
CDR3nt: TGCAGCGCCCCGGGAGGGGGGGGATCTTACAATGAGCAGTTCTTC

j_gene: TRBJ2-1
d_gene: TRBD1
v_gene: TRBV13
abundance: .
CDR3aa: CASSRTGSEQFF
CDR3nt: TGTGCCAGCAGCAGGACAGGGAGCGAGCAGTTCTTC

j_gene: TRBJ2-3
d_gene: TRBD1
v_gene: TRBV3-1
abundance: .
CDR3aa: CAFSPGQGAESTDTQYF
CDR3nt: TGTGCCTTCTCCCCGGGACAGGGGGCGGAGAGCACAGATACGCAGTATTTT

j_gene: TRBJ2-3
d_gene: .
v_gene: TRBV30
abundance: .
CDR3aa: CAWVTTRPISTDTQYF
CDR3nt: TGTGCCTGGGTGACAACGCGACCGATAAGCACAGATACGCAGTATTTT

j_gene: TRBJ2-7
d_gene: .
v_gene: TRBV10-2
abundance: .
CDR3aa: CASTWDLPYEQYF
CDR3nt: TGCGCCAGCACTTGGGACCTTCCCTACGAGCAGTACTTC

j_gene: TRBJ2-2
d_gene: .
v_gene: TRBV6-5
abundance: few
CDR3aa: CASSYYGGPNTGELFF
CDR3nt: TGTGCCAGCAGTTACTACGGGGGCCCGAACACCGGGGAGCTGTTTTTT

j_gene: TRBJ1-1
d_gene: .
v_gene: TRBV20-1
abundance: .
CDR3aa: CSAGGGVATEAFF
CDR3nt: TGCAGTGCTGGGGGGGGAGTGGCCACTGAAGCTTTCTTT

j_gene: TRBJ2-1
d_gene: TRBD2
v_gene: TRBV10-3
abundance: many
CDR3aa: CAISASGEYNEQFF
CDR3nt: TGTGCCATCAGTGCTAGCGGGGAATACAATGAGCAGTTCTTC

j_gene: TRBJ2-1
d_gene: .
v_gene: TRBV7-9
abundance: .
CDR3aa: CASSFEGGLSEQFF
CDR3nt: TGTGCCAGCAGCTTCGAGGGGGGGCTGAGTGAGCAGTTCTTC

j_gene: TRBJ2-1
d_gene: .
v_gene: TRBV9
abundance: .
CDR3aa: CASSSPRGGRSYNEQFF
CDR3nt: TGTGCCAGCAGCTCCCCTAGAGGGGGGAGATCCTACAATGAGCAGTTCTTC

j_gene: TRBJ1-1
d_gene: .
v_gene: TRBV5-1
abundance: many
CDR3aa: CASSLESGFTGNTEAFF
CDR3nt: TGCGCCAGCAGCTTGGAGTCCGGGTTCACGGGGAACACTGAAGCTTTCTTT

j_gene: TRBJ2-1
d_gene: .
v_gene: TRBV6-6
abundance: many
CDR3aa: CASSQDMGNEQFF
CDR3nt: TGTGCCAGCAGCCAAGACATGGGCAATGAGCAGTTCTTC

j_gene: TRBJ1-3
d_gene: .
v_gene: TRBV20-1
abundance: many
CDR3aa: CSARESLGGNTIYF
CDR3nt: TGCAGTGCTAGAGAGTCCCTCGGGGGAAACACCATATATTTT

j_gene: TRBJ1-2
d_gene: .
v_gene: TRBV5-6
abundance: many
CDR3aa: CASSLAGRGNGYTF
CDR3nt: TGTGCCAGCAGCTTAGCTGGACGCGGGAATGGCTACACCTTC

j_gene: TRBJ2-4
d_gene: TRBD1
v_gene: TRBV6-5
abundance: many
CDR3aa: CASRGGVQRDIQYF
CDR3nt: TGTGCCAGCAGAGGGGGCGTTCAGAGGGACATTCAGTACTTC

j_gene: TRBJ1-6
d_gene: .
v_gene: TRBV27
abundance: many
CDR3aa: CASSLGAIPTYNSPLHF
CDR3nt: TGTGCCAGCAGTTTGGGCGCGATTCCGACCTATAATTCACCCCTCCACTTT

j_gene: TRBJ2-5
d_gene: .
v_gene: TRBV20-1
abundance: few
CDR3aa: CSAREGIRQETQYF
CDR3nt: TGCAGTGCTAGAGAAGGGATAAGGCAAGAGACCCAGTACTTC

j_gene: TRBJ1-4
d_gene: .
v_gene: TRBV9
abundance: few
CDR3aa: CASSVADGYNEKLFF
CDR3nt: TGTGCCAGCAGCGTAGCGGACGGTTATAATGAAAAACTGTTTTTT

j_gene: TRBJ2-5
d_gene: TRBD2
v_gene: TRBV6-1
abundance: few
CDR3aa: CASRLSGGAGETQYF
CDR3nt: TGTGCCAGCAGATTAAGCGGGGGGGCCGGAGAGACCCAGTACTTC

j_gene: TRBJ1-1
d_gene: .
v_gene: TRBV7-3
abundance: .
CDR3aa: CASSSDELQGPPAGNTEAFF
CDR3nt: TGTGCCAGCAGCTCCGACGAATTACAGGGACCCCCGGCCGGGAACACTGAAGCTTTCTTT

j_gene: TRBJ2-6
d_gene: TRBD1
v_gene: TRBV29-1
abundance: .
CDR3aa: CSVLAGQEISGANVLTF
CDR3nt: TGCAGCGTCCTGGCCGGACAGGAAATCTCTGGGGCCAACGTCCTGACTTTC

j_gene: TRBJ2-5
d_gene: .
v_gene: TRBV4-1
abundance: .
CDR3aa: CASSQDGTGRETQYF
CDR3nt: TGCGCCAGCAGCCAAGATGGAACCGGGCGGGAGACCCAGTACTTC

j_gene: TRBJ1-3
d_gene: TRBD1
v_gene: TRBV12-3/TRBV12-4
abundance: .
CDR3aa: CASSPGQGSGNTIYF
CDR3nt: TGTGCCAGCAGTCCGGGACAGGGGTCTGGAAACACCATATATTTT

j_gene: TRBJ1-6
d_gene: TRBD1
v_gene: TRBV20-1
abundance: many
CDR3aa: CSASIDRDLSPLHF
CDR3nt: TGCAGTGCTTCTATCGACAGGGATTTGTCACCCCTCCACTTT

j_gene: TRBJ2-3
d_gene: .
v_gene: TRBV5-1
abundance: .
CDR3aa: CASSRTSRETTDTQYF
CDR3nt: TGCGCCAGCAGCCGAACTTCCAGGGAGACCACAGATACGCAGTATTTT

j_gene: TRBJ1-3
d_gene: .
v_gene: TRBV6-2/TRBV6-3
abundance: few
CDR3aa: CASSPTDRPGDTIYF
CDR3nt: TGTGCCAGCAGCCCGACCGACAGGCCCGGGGACACCATATATTTT

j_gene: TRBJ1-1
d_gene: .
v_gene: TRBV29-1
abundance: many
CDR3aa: CSAAPRNTEAFF
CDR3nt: TGCAGCGCCGCGCCCAGGAACACTGAAGCTTTCTTT

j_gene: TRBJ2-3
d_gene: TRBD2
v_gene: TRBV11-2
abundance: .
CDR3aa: CASGLPPTSWARTDTQYF
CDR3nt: TGTGCCAGCGGCCTCCCCCCGACTAGCTGGGCGCGCACAGATACGCAGTATTTT

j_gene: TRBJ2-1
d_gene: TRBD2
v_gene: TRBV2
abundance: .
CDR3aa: CASAASGGQFF
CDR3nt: TGTGCCAGCGCGGCTAGCGGGGGGCAGTTCTTC

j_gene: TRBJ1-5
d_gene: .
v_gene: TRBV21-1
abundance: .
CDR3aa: CASSKYSGSLNQPQHF
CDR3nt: TGTGCCAGCAGCAAATATTCCGGCAGTTTAAATCAGCCCCAGCATTTT